These 3 T cell receptor beta chains were all obtained from the same sample, sequenced in a study of shared clonotypes between healthy human individuals. Some clones are missing from TCRdb's copy, which holds only in-frame ones; the method was immunoSEQ multiplex PCR. The top ten clones hold more than 0.12% of a sample with roughly 2.6 million clones, around nine tenths of them seen once. Material for sequencing was naive CD4+ T cells sorted from blood. As to subset: CD45RA+ positively selected. These receptors all stem from a man aged 18 to 30 in good health.

Turning to this clone: Other DNA sequences in the sample encode the same CDR3. This chain joins TRBV30 and TRBJ2-3, with D uncertain. Trimming took off 3 bases at V and 0 bases at J, with 7 bases between the two ends. The CDR3 covers 13 residues. Germline assignment: CDR1 GTSNPN and CDR2 SVGIG (reference sequence). CDR3 DNA: TGTGCCTGGAGGGCAGCCAGCACAGATACGCAGTATTTT. Protein sequence: CAWRAASTDTQYF.

This clone was counted between two and nine times. The chain has TRBV2 and TRBJ1-5; 10 bases are a match to TRBD1. CDR1 is SNHLY and CDR2 is FYNNEI in the germline V gene. The CDR3 contains 15 residues. Trimming took 4 bases from V and 3 from J; bases not matched to a gene: 3. The CDR3 spells CASSGDRGFNQPQHF. In DNA form, the CDR3 reads TGTGCCAGCAGTGGGGACAGGGGCTTCAATCAGCCCCAGCATTTT.

The chain is built from TRBV9 and TRBJ1-3, with D possibly being TRBD1 (5 bases). Per germline, CDR1 SGDLS and CDR2 YYNGEE. V was shortened by 5 bases and J by 4 bases, with 13 bases between the two germline ends. The CDR3 covers 14 residues. The CDR3 DNA follows: TGTGCCAGCAGTGGTGGGGGGATCGGAAACACCATATATTTT. Protein product: CASSGGGIGNTIYF. Complete variable domain (other parts from reference TRBV9 and TRBJ1-3): DSGVTQTPKHLITATGQRVTLRCSPRSGDLSVYWYQQSLDQGLQFLIQYYNGEERAKGNILERFSAQQFPDLHSELNLSSLELGDSALYFCASSGGGIGNTIYFGEGSWLTVV.